This T cell receptor (beta chain) comes out of a study of cytomegalovirus exposure and HLA in healthy donors. On this clone: Its antigen is currently unknown.

PCR amplification relied on 60 Vbeta primers (plus 13 Jbeta primers). Some clones are missing from TCRdb's copy, which holds only in-frame ones; the method was immunoSEQ multiplex PCR. The data contain 100,000 or so clones, 60% to 75% of them singletons. Study-wide results and limits: The study labeled 150 or so TCR beta chains cytomegalovirus-associated. Likely technical artifact: a cluster of highly shared sequence variants.

This TCR was sampled from a woman in her 40s in good health and CMV-seronegative. The sequencing sample was made of PBMCs.

The CDR3 protein is CASSSLAGVAKNIQYF. CDR3 nucleotides: TGTGCCAGCAGCTCTCTAGCGGGGGTAGCCAAAAACATTCAGTACTTC. J is TRBJ2-4 and V is TRBV5-4; 10 nucleotides match TRBD2. CDR1 is SGHNT, CDR2 YYREEE, per germline (reference sequence). The CDR3 extends over 16 amino acids. V gave up 3 bases and J gave up 0 bases; unmatched junction bases: 3. Combining the CDR3 with reference TRBV5-4 and TRBJ2-4 gives the whole variable domain ETGVTQSPTHLIKTRGQQVTLRCSSQSGHNTVSWYQQALGQGPQFIFQYYREEENGRGNFPPRFSGLQFPNYSSELNVNALELDDSALYLCASSSLAGVAKNIQYFGAGTRLSVL.